Reported below is one T cell receptor beta chain. Its specificity is not known. This sample was included in a study of CD4+ T cells in melanoma. Regarding the study as a whole: CD8+ T cell, macrophage and B cell function reportedly correlated with neoantigen-specific CD4+ T cells. In melanoma, neoantigen-specific CD4+ T cells reportedly differed in differentiation state.

Profiling relied on immunoSEQ multiplex PCR, and the TCRdb table lists in-frame clones only, not all of them. In the table there are roughly 54,000 clones, 85% to 90% of which are singletons. The V gene lost 2 bases and the J gene lost 3 bases, with 7 bases spanning the gap. CDR1 and CDR2 (germline): SGHDN, FVKESK. CDR3 size: 14 residues. The source of this sequence is a human donor with melanoma. Sequenced: peripheral blood. This sequence joins TRBV14 and TRBJ1-4, with D possibly being TRBD1 (6 bases). The CDR3 nucleotides are TGTGCCAGCAGCCAAACAGGGTCTAATGAAAAACTGTTTTTT. It encodes CASSQTGSNEKLFF.